This entry concerns a single T cell receptor (beta chain). TCRdb independently ran MiXCR on the RACE reads; one entry per CDR3 protein. The table lists 190,000 or so distinct CDR3 sequences, around 30% of them singletons. As for time point: pre-sensitization, week 0. Treatment denoted: therapeutic diphenylcyclopropenone sensitization with weekly scalp DPC. The data are from a study of human T cells and chemical hapten exposure. Study background: Across its roughly 24 weeks, the study gave patients weekly diphenylcyclopropenone doses to the scalp.

Germline CDR1 SGHRS, CDR2 YFSETQ. CDR3 size: 14 residues. The V end lost 2 bases, the J end lost 5 bases, and 10 bases lay between the germline ends. The sequences come from whole blood, collected in connection with sensitization to the hapten diphenylcyclopropenone (DPC). The receptor was isolated from a woman aged 25 to 39 with alopecia areata. Some clones in this sample may be carry-over from other donors' samples. V usage is TRBV5-1 and J usage is TRBJ2-2; a possible D gene is TRBD1 (5 bases). CDR3 sequence: CASSFQGQTGELFF. The CDR3 nucleotides read TGCGCCAGCAGCTTCCAGGGTCAAACCGGGGAGCTGTTTTTT.